The clone carrying this TCR beta chain was observed many times. Antigen unknown. A J-beta primer mix and a sample-barcoded 5' primer were used in a second PCR of roughly 6 to 12 cycles. Every cDNA molecule carried a tag from a template-switch adaptor bearing 12 random nucleotides. At least 2.5 million CDR3-containing paired-end reads were obtained per sample. TCRdb used MiXCR to reprocess the 5' RACE reads, holding one entry per CDR3 protein. This sample has 730,000 or so distinct CDR3 sequences, with around 46% found just once. This CDR3 contains 18 residues. J gave up 2 bases and V 2 bases, and 9 bases lay outside the gene matches. Germline values: CDR1 SEHNR, CDR2 FQNEAQ (reference sequence). This record comes from a study of blood T cells in healthy people across ages. General study points: Compared with aged donors, long-lived donors showed fewer expanded clones, suggesting selection.

This receptor was identified in a woman in her sixties or seventies in good health. Sequences were obtained from blood. This chain connects TRBV7-9 to TRBJ2-6; 7 bases are a match to TRBD2. The CDR3 loop is CASSLRGGDDAGANVLTF. DNA for the CDR3: TGTGCCAGCAGCTTAAGGGGAGGGGACGATGCTGGGGCCAACGTCCTGACTTTC.